This T cell receptor (beta chain) was recovered during a study of siplizumab effects on memory and regulatory T cells. Study-level information: In pairs, mixed lymphocyte reactions were done either with siplizumab at 0.85 to 1 ug/mL or without any drug present.

V lost 5 bases and J lost 2; bases outside the gene matches: 2. The germline V gene encodes CDR1 LGHNA and CDR2 YNFKEQ. The CDR3 sequence is 15 residues long. The authors kept the mixed lymphocyte reaction cells in coculture at 37°C for under 7 days. Points on this clone: The antigen is unknown.

The data were produced by immunoSEQ multiplex PCR, yet TCRdb's version contains in-frame clones alone and is incomplete. The table records about 19,000 clones, roughly two fifths of them present only once. Study-wide results and limits: Naive T cells appeared more varied than memory cells and looked like key alloresponse contributors.

The clonotype was recovered from a human donor in good health; the cells came from an allogeneic mixed lymphocyte reaction. Some clones in this sample may be carry-over from other donors' samples. V is TRBV4-2 and J is TRBJ2-1; 11 bases are shared with TRBD2. Sequencing was done on a sample of CFSE-low (dividing) CD4+ T cells sorted from an allogeneic mixed lymphocyte reaction. CDR3 amino acids: CASSLGLAAYNEQFF. In DNA form, the CDR3 reads TGTGCCAGCAGCTTGGGACTAGCGGCCTACAATGAGCAGTTCTTC.